This T cell receptor (beta chain) was identified during a study of blood T cell repertoires in COVID-19 (TCRdb year 2020). Regarding the study in general: Collaborator samples came from the United States, Italy and Spain and covered acute and convalescent phases of COVID-19. HLA class I and class II types, where available, came from metadata supplied by the sample provider rather than from assay-based typing. Subjects who had been exposed to COVID-19, were actively infected with it, or had recovered from it provided the deeply sampled blood TCRbeta repertoires that made up the dataset. Sample metadata almost always included a de-identified subject ID, COVID-19 status, age in years and sex. The repertoires were made available in a free public database intended to serve as a resource for research on the immune response to SARS-CoV-2. The material from the prospective study consisted of cDNA or gDNA derived from T cells, B-cell-depleted T cells, or PBMCs. The samples were drawn from two sources: the first 160 participants of the ongoing ImmuneRACE study, and fewer than 1,500 subjects contributed by 6 global collaborators.

TCRbeta CDR3 regions were amplified from genomic DNA by means of the immunoSEQ Assay, a bias-controlled multiplex PCR. In the original analysis: Within the assay, amplification of reference gene primers was used to estimate how many nucleated cells each sample contained. Sequence reads were collapsed and filtered to measure the absolute abundance of every unique TCRbeta CDR3 rearrangement. For each sample, productive Simpson clonality was calculated as the square root of Simpson's diversity index across productive rearrangements. What TCRdb holds here is the immuneACCESS table cut down to in-frame rearrangements. Part of the clones is not present; checked against another copy, under half of the missing clones reflect an unresolved V gene, and the others are unexplained. The V and J calls and clone size are taken from that table; D and trimming were inferred from the DNA. The sample profile shows hundreds of thousands of clones; more than 75% of them were found once. Together, the top ten hold under 14% of the sample.

Here is what the overall study found, with its caveats: How much clinical and demographic metadata was included differed by source and by participant, and the metadata was provided uncurated.

The CDR3 contains 13 residues, cysteine and phenylalanine counted. The entry retains the CDR3 DNA only, 39 bases that are in frame from base 1. The germline V gene encodes CDR1 SGHTA and CDR2 FQGTGA. V is reduced by 3 bases and J by 4 bases, leaving a spacing of 7 bases between them. About this clone: Its antigen is unknown. Nothing much larger sits one base from this clone, and base qualities are not available.

At one collaborating source in Seattle, patients were enrolled during active infection and were followed longitudinally through the course of disease. Each collaborating institution followed its own protocols to collect whole blood in K2EDTA tubes. For TCRbeta analysis, collaborators shipped samples in one of three forms: frozen whole blood, isolated PBMCs, or DNA extracted from either of those sample types. This sequence originates from a man aged 45-65 years with COVID-19, enrolled during active disease. The rearrangement joined TRBV7-3 to TRBJ1-5; the best D guess is TRBD1, with 5 bases matching. Sequencing was done on a sample of peripheral blood. The DNA sequence reads TGTGCCAGCAGCTTGGACAATAATCAGCCCCAGCATTTT. This yields the protein CASSLDNNQPQHF.